A single sample gave rise to the 13 T cell receptor beta chains below, sequenced in a study of blood T cell repertoires in COVID-19. Here immunoSEQ multiplex PCR was the method, and the copy in TCRdb shows in-frame clones only, minus some. This table holds about 160,000 clones, roughly 74% found once. Sequencing used peripheral blood. The receptors stem from a woman at least 80 years old with acute or convalescent COVID-19.

This clone was counted at least ten times. The chain has TRBV6-5 and TRBJ1-2; D is ambiguous. Germline V gene data show CDR1 as MNHEY and CDR2 as SVGAGI. This CDR3 has 13 residues. Trimming removed 6 bases at V and 2 bases at J, with 10 bases between. CDR3 nucleotides: TGTGCCAGCAGGAAGGAGTTAAACTATGGCTACACCTTC. Protein product: CASRKELNYGYTF.

This chain connects TRBV13 to TRBJ2-7, with D unclear. CDR1 PRHDT and CDR2 FYEKMQ come from the germline V gene (reference sequence). The CDR3 runs to 14 residues. V lost 3 bases, J lost 2 bases, and 11 bases lay in between. In nucleotides, the CDR3 is TGTGCCAGCAGCTTTCCCGGCGGAACCTACGAGCAGTACTTC. It codes for CASSFPGGTYEQYF.

This clone was recorded only once. The rearrangement joins TRBV5-5 to TRBJ2-1, with 9 nucleotides matching TRBD2. J was trimmed by 7 bases and V by 0 bases; bases with no gene match: 5. Looked up from germline, CDR1 is SGHKS and CDR2 is YYEKEE (reference sequence). This CDR3 comprises 15 residues. The CDR3: CASSLAELAGNEQFF. CDR3 DNA sequence: TGTGCCAGCAGCTTGGCCGAGCTAGCGGGGAATGAGCAGTTCTTC.

This clone was recorded only once. J is TRBJ1-2 and V is TRBV18, with 7 nucleotides matching TRBD1. The J segment lost 8 bases and the V segment lost 3 bases, leaving 9 bases of the junction unmatched. From germline, CDR1 is KGHSH and CDR2 LQKENI. The CDR3 runs 14 residues. Here the CDR3 DNA reads TGTGCCAGCTCACCGCAAAACAGGGGTTGGGGCTACACCTTC. Its protein is CASSPQNRGWGYTF.

This clone showed up just a few times. This rearrangement joins TRBV15 to TRBJ2-7, with D possibly TRBD1 on 5 matching bases. The V gene's germline CDR1 is LNHNV and CDR2 YYDKDF (reference sequence). The CDR3 spans 15 residues. The V end was cut by 3 bases, the J end by 5 bases, with 17 bases between. CDR3 DNA sequence: TGTGCCACCAGCAGCTTAGGGCAGGGTAACAACGAGCAGTACTTC. Encoded protein: CATSSLGQGNNEQYF.

The chain has TRBV5-6 and TRBJ2-1; the D gene is possibly TRBD2 (6 bases). V was cut by 0 bases and J by 1 base, with 11 bases left in between. CDR3 length equals 16 residues. Germline CDR1 SGHDT, CDR2 YYEEEE. The CDR3 protein is CASSLVGGRSYNEQFF. The DNA of the CDR3 is TGTGCCAGCAGCTTGGTGGGGGGTCGGTCCTACAATGAGCAGTTCTTC.

The chain has TRBV7-8 and TRBJ2-7; 9 bases match TRBD1. Germline V lookup: CDR1 SGHVS, CDR2 FQNEAQ. With V trimmed by 0 bases and J by 11 bases, 14 bases remained unmatched. The CDR3 is made up of 16 amino acids. In DNA form, the CDR3 reads TGTGCCAGCAGCTTAGCGGATTCCGGGACAGGGACTTTAAAGTACTTC. It specifies CASSLADSGTGTLKYF.

The rearrangement uses TRBV9 and TRBJ2-1; possible D gene TRBD1, 6 bases. V shed 4 bases and J shed 0 bases, with 14 bases lying between them. In germline, CDR1 is SGDLS, CDR2 YYNGEE. The CDR3 has 16 residues. The CDR3 DNA reads as TGTGCCAGCAGCTCGGCCCAGGGGAGCTCCTACAATGAGCAGTTCTTC. This codes for CASSSAQGSSYNEQFF.

The CDR3 sequence: CASSDRGFNYGYTF. The CDR3, as DNA: TGTGCCAGCAGTGACAGGGGGTTCAACTATGGCTACACCTTC. The chain links TRBV6-1 to TRBJ1-2; 7 bases are a match to TRBD1. The V and J ends lost 3 bases and 2 bases, in that order; junction bases with no gene match: 3. This CDR3 contains 14 residues. Germline V gives CDR1 MNHNS, CDR2 SASEGT.

The gene calls are TRBV7-9 and TRBJ1-3; D is unresolved. The germline V and J ends were trimmed by 5 bases and 4 bases, with 18 bases remaining between them. The CDR3 is 16 residues long. Per the germline V gene, CDR1 is SEHNR and CDR2 is FQNEAQ (reference sequence). CDR3 region: CASSPILGTSGNTIYF. The CDR3 nucleotides are TGTGCCAGCAGCCCTATCCTCGGTACGTCGGGAAACACCATATATTTT.

In its sample, this clone was seen a few times. The chain is built from TRBV19 and TRBJ2-3; 7 bases are shared with TRBD2. The length of the CDR3 is 14 residues. V was clipped by 2 bases and J by 2 bases; unmatched bases: 1. Germline V gene data show CDR1 as LNHDA and CDR2 as SQIVND (reference sequence). The CDR3 DNA sequence: TGTGCCAGTAGTATAACTAGCGACACAGATACGCAGTATTTT. Its protein is CASSITSDTDTQYF.

V gene TRBV9 combines with J gene TRBJ1-3; a possible D gene is TRBD1 (5 bases). Looked up from germline, CDR1 is SGDLS and CDR2 is YYNGEE. Trimming removed 3 bases from V and 4 bases from J, with 20 bases in between. This CDR3 is built from 17 residues. The CDR3 is CASSAREGYTYGNTIYF. DNA for the CDR3: TGTGCCAGCAGCGCCCGGGAGGGGTATACATACGGAAACACCATATATTTT.

This clone was seen a handful of times. The chain joins TRBV2 to TRBJ1-4; no clear D. The CDR3 runs to 13 residues. The V gene's germline CDR1 is SNHLY and CDR2 FYNNEI. With 7 bases removed from V and 7 bases from J, the gap between germline ends came to 13 bases. CDR3 DNA: TGTGCCAGCACGGCGACTAAGGTTGAAAAACTGTTTTTT. Its translation: CASTATKVEKLFF.